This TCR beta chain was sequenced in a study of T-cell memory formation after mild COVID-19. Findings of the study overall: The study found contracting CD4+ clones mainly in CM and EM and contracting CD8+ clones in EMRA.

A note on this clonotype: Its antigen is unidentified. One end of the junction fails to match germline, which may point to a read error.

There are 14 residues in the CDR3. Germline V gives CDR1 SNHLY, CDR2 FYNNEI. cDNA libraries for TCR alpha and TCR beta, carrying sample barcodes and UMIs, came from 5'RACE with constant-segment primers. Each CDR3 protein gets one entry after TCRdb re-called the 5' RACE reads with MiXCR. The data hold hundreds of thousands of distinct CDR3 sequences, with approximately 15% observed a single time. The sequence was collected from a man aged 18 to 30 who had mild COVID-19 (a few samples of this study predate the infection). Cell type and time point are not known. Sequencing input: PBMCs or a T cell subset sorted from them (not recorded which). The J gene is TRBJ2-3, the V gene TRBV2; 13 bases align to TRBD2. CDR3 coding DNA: TGTGCCAGCAGTGGGGACTGGACTAGCGGGGGAAAGGTCTTT. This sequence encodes CASSGDWTSGGKVF. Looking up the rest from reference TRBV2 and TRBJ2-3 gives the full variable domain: EPEVTQTPSHQVTQMGQEVILRCVPISNHLYFYWYRQILGQKVEFLVSFYNNEISEKSEIFDDQFSVERPDGSNFTLKIRSTKLEDSAMYFCASSGDWTSGGKVFGPGTRLTVL.